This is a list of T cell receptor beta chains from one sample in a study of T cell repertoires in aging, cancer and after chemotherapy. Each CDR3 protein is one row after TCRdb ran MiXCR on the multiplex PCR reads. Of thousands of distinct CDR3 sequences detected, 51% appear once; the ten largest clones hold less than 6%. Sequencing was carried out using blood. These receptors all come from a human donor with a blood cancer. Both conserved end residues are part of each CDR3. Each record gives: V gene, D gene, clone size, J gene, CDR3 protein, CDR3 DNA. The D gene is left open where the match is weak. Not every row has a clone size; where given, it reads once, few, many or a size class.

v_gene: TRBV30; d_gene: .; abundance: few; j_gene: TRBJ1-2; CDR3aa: CAWSVRGDGYTF; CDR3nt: TGTGCCTGGAGTGTAAGAGGAGATGGCTACACCTTC
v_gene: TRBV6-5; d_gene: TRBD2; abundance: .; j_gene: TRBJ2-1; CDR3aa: CARSLYPSGAQREQFF; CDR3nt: TGTGCCAGGAGCTTGTACCCTAGCGGCGCCCAGAGAGAGCAGTTCTTC
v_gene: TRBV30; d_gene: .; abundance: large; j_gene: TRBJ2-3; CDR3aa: CAWSAVADTQYF; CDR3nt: TGTGCCTGGAGTGCCGTGGCAGATACGCAGTATTTT
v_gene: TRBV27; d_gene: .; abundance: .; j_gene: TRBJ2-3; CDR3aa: CASEGADTQYF; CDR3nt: TGTGCCAGCGAGGGGGCAGATACGCAGTATTTT
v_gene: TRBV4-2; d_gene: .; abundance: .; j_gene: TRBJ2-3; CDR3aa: CASSAELDDTDTQYF; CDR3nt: TGTGCCAGCAGCGCTGAACTAGACGACACAGATACGCAGTATTTT
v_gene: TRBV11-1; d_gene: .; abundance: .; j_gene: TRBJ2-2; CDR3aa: CASSLARTGMDGELFF; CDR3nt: TGTGCCAGCAGCTTAGCTAGAACAGGGATGGACGGGGAGCTGTTTTTT
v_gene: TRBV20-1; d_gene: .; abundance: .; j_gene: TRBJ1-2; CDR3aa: CSASGGVELYGYTF; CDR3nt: TGCAGTGCCTCCGGGGGAGTTGAACTCTATGGCTACACCTTC
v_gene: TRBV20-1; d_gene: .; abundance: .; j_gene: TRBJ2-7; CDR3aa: CSARDSRDPYEQYF; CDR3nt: TGCAGTGCTAGAGATAGTAGGGACCCATACGAGCAGTACTTC
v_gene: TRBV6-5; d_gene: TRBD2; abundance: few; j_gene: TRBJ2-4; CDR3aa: CASSYRSPGLAAKNIQYF; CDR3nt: TGTGCCAGCAGTTACCGTTCCCCGGGACTAGCGGCCAAAAACATTCAGTACTTC
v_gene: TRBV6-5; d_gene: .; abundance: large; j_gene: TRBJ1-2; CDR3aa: CASSSRTAYRYTF; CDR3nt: TGTGCCAGCAGCTCTCGGACAGCGTACCGCTACACCTTC
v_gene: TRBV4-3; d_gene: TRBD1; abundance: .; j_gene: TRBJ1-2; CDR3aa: CASSRQGNYGYTF; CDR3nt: TGCGCCAGCAGCCGACAGGGTAACTATGGCTACACCTTC
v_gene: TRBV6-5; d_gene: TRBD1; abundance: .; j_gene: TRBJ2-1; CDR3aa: CASSYSAGQGYSEQFF; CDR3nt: TGTGCCAGCAGTTACTCAGCAGGACAGGGTTACAGTGAGCAGTTCTTC
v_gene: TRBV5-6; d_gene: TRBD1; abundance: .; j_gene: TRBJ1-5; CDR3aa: CASSLTGERHQPQHF; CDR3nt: TGCGCCAGCAGCTTAACAGGGGAGAGGCATCAGCCCCAGCATTTT
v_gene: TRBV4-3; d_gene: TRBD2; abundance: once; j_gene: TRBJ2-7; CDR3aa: CASSHGAGGSEEQYF; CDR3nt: TGCGCCAGCAGCCACGGAGCGGGGGGGAGTGAAGAGCAGTACTTC
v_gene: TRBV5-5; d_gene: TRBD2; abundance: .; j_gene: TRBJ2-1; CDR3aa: CASSLERGVLGWEQFF; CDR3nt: TGTGCCAGCAGCCTAGAGCGGGGGGTTCTCGGTTGGGAGCAGTTCTTC
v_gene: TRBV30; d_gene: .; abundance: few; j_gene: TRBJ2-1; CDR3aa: CAWSEAVGVNEQFF; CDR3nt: TGTGCCTGGAGTGAAGCGGTGGGCGTTAATGAGCAGTTCTTC
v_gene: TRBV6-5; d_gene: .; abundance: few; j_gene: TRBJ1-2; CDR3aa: CASIGEGGNYGYTF; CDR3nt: TGTGCCAGCATTGGGGAGGGCGGCAACTATGGCTACACCTTC
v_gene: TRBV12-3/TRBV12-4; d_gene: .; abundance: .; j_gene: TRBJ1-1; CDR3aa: CASMPANGDGTEAFF; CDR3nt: TGTGCCAGCATGCCCGCGAATGGGGACGGCACTGAAGCTTTCTTT
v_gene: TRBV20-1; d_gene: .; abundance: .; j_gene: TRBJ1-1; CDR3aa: CSARRTEAFF; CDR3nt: TGCAGTGCAAGGCGCACTGAAGCTTTCTTT
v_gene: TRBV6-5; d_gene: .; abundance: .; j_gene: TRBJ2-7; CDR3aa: CASSPRTGRYEQYF; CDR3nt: TGTGCCAGCTCACCACGAACAGGGAGGTACGAGCAGTACTTC
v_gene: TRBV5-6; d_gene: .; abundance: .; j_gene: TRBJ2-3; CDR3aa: CASSGGGAASTDTQYF; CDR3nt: TGTGCCAGCAGCGGAGGGGGGGCGGCTAGCACAGATACGCAGTATTTT
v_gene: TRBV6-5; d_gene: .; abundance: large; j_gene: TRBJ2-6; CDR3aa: CASSQEGSGANVLTF; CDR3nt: TGTGCCAGCAGTCAGGAGGGCTCTGGGGCCAACGTCCTGACTTTC
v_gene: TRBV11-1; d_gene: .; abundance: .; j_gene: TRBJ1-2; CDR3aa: CASSPNSGVNYGYTF; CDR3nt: TGTGCCAGCAGCCCCAACAGTGGGGTGAACTATGGCTACACCTTC
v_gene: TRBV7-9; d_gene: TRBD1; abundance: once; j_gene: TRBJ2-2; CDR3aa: CASSRDRANTGELFF; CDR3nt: TGTGCCAGCAGCCGCGACAGGGCTAACACCGGGGAGCTGTTTTTT
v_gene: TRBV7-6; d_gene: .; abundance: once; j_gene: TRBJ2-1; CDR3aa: CASSLTSSNEQFF; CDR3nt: TGTGCCAGCAGCTTGACTTCGTCTAATGAGCAGTTCTTC
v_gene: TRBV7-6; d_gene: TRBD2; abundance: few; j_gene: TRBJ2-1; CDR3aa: CASSLVGGYNEQFF; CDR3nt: TGTGCCAGCAGCTTAGTGGGGGGGTACAATGAGCAGTTCTTC
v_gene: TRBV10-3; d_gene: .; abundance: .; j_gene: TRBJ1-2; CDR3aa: CAIRDSESGYGYTF; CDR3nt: TGTGCCATCAGGGACAGCGAGAGTGGCTATGGCTACACCTTC
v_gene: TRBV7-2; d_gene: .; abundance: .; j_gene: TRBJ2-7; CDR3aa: CASSLAAPLYEQYF; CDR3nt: TGTGCCAGCAGCTTAGCGGCCCCCCTCTACGAGCAGTACTTC
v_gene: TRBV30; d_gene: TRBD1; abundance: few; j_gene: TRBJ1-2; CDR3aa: CAWSGTGFGYGYTF; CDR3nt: TGTGCCTGGAGTGGGACAGGGTTCGGCTATGGCTACACCTTC
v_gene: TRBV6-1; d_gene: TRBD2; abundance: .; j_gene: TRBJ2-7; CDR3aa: CASSLGLASSYEQYF; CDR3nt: TGTGCCAGCAGTCTTGGACTAGCCAGCTCCTACGAGCAGTACTTC
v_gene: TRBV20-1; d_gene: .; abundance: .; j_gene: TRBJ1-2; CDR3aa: CSAPGGGRLGANYGYTF; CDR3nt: TGCAGTGCTCCCGGGGGGGGTCGCCTAGGAGCTAACTATGGCTACACCTTC
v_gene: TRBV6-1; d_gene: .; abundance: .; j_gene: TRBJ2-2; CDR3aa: CASSYLYDVWVRTDREKRGELFF; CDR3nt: TGTGCCAGCAGTTACCTGTACGACGTATGGGTGAGGACAGATCGGGAAAAGCGGGGGGAGCTGTTTTTT
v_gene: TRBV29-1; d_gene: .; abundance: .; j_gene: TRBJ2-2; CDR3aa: CSVEGSVRTGELFF; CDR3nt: TGCAGCGTTGAAGGAAGCGTTCGGACCGGGGAGCTGTTTTTT
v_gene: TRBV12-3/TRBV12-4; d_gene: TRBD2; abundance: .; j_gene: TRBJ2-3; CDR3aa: CASSYGLSSGAEDTQYF; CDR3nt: TGTGCCAGCAGTTACGGCTTATCTAGCGGGGCCGAAGATACGCAGTATTTT
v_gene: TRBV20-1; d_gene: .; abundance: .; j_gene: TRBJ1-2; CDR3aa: CSALDGNYGYTF; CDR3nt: TGCAGTGCTTTGGACGGGAACTATGGCTACACCTTC
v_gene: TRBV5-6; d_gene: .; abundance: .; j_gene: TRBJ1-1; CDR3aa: CASSLWGTLNTEAFF; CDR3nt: TGTGCCAGCAGCTTATGGGGGACATTGAACACTGAAGCTTTCTTT
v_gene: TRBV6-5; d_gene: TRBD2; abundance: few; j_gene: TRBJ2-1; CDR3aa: CASSPPGLVRGYNEQFF; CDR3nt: TGTGCCAGCAGTCCTCCGGGACTAGTAAGGGGCTACAATGAGCAGTTCTTC
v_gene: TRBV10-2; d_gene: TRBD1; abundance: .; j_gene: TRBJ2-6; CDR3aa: CASSRDSGSGANVLTF; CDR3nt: TGCGCCAGCAGCCGGGACAGTGGCTCTGGGGCCAACGTCCTGACTTTC
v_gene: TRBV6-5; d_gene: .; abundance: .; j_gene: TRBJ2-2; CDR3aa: CASSYSRAGTGELFF; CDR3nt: TGTGCCAGCAGTTACTCGAGGGCGGGCACCGGGGAGCTGTTTTTT
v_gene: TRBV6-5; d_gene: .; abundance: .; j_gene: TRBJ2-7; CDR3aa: CASSYSFGRYEQYF; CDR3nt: TGTGCCAGCAGTTACTCGTTTGGGAGGTACGAGCAGTACTTC
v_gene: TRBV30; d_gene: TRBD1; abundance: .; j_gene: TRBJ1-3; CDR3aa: CAWSLTRTGFLRGSGNTIYF; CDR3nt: TGTGCCTGGAGCCTAACCCGGACAGGGTTCCTACGAGGCTCTGGAAACACCATATATTTT
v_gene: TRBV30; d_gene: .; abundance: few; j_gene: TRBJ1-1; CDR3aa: CAWNTDVLRGAFF; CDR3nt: TGTGCCTGGAATACTGACGTGCTCCGGGGAGCTTTCTTT
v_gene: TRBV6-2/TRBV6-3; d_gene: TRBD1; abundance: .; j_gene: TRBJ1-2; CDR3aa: CASSYTRGRYAGYTF; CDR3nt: TGTGCCAGCAGTTATACCAGGGGGCGGTATGCTGGCTACACCTTC
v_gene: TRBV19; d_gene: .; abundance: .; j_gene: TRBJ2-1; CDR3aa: CASNPGAVGEQFF; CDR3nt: TGTGCCAGTAATCCTGGGGCAGTCGGTGAGCAGTTCTTC
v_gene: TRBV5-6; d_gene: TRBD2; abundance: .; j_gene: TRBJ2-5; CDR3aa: CASRLAGWQETQYF; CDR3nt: TGTGCCAGCAGACTAGCGGGGTGGCAAGAGACCCAGTACTTC
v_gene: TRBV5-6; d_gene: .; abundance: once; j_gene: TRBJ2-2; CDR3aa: CASSGSQGALFPPTGELFF; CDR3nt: TGTGCCAGCAGCGGTTCCCAGGGCGCCCTGTTTCCCCCCACCGGGGAGCTGTTTTTT
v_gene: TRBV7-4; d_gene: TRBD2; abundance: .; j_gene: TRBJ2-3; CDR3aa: CANSLASGGPDTQYF; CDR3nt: TGTGCCAACAGCTTAGCCAGCGGGGGTCCAGATACGCAGTATTTT
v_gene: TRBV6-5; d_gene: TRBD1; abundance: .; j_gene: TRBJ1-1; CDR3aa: CASSQDRGFLRAFF; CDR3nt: TGTGCCAGCAGTCAAGACAGGGGTTTTCTTAGAGCTTTCTTT
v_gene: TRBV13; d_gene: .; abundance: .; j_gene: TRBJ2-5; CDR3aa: CASSFYGQETQYF; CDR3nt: TGTGCCAGCAGCTTTTACGGCCAAGAGACCCAGTACTTC
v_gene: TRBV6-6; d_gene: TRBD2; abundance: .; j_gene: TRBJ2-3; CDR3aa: CAVGRLSGGSTDTQYF; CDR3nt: TGTGCCGTCGGCAGACTAAGCGGGGGTAGCACAGATACGCAGTATTTT
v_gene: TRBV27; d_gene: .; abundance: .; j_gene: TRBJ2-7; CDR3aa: CASSLIGDEQYF; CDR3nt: TGTGCCAGCAGCTTGATAGGGGACGAGCAGTACTTC
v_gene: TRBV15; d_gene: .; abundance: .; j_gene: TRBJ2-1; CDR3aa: CATSPRLGVRNEQFF; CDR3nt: TGTGCCACCAGCCCCCGATTAGGGGTGAGGAATGAGCAGTTCTTC
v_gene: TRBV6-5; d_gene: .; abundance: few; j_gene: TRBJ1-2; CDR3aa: CASSYKGNGYTF; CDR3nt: TGTGCCAGCAGTTACAAAGGGAATGGCTACACCTTC
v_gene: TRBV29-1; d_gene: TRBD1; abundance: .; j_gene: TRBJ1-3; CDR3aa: CSAGTAGNNIYF; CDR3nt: TGCAGCGCAGGGACAGCTGGAAACAACATATATTTT
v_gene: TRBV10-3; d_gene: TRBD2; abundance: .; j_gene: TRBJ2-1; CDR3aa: CAISPSGGARNEQFF; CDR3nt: TGTGCCATCAGTCCTAGCGGGGGGGCGCGCAATGAGCAGTTCTTC
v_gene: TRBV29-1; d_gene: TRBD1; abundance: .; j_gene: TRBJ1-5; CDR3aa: CSVSDRGNQPQHF; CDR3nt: TGCAGCGTTTCCGACAGGGGTAACCAGCCCCAGCATTTT
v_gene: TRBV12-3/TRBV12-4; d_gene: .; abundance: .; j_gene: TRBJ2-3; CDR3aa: CASSLQDTQYF; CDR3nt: TGTGCCAGCAGTTTACAAGATACGCAGTATTTT
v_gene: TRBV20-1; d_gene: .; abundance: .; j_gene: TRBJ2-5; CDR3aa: CSASHPGRRKETQYF; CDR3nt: TGCAGTGCTAGTCACCCGGGACGGCGCAAAGAGACCCAGTACTTC
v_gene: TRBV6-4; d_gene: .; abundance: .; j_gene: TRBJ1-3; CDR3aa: CASSRRDRRNTIYF; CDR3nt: TGTGCCAGCAGTAGAAGGGATAGGAGAAACACCATATATTTT